What follows are 2 T cell receptor beta chains derived from one specimen sequenced in a study of blood T cells in healthy people across ages. A sample-barcoded 5' primer and a J-beta primer mix were used in a second PCR of roughly 6 to 11 cycles. Using its own MiXCR run on the 5' RACE reads, TCRdb lists one record per CDR3 protein. The sample gives roughly 700,000 distinct CDR3 sequences, more than 40% of which show up once; 25% to 35% is in the top ten. The sequenced sample was blood. Receptors were obtained from an older woman in good health.

The rearrangement links TRBV2 to TRBJ1-5, with D perhaps TRBD1 (5 bases). Germline CDR1 reads SNHLY; CDR2 reads FYNNEI. There are 13 residues in the CDR3. Trimming shortened V by 4 bases and J by 7 bases, and 11 bases separated the two germline ends. CDR3 loop: CASSGGRHQPQHF. The CDR3 DNA is TGTGCCAGCAGTGGGGGGAGGCACCAGCCCCAGCATTTT.

The chain joins TRBV20-1 to TRBJ2-6; unclear D gene. This CDR3 is 16 amino acids long. Trimming left V 6 bases short and J 0 bases short, with 15 bases between. Germline assignment: CDR1 DFQATT and CDR2 SNEGSKA (reference sequence). Here the CDR3 DNA reads TGCAGTGCCCCTCTGTCACCCAACTCTGGGGCCAACGTCCTGACTTTC. This gives the protein CSAPLSPNSGANVLTF.